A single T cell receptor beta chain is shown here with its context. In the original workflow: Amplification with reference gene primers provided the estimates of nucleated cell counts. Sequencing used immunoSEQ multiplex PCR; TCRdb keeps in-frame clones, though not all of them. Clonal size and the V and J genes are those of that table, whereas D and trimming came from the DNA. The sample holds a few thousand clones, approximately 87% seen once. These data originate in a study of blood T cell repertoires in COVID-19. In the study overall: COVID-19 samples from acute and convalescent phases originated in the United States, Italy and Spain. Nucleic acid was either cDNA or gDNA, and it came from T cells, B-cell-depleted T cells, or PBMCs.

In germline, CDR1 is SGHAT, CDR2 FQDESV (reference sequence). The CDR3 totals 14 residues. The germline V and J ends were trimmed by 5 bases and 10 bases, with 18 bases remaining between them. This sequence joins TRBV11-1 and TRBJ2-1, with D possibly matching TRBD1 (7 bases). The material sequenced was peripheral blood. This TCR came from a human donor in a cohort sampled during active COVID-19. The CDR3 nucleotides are TGTGCCAGCAGCCAGGACGTCGGAGGGGGCGAGCAGTTCTTC. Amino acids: CASSQDVGGGEQFF.